This T cell receptor beta chain derives from a study of molecular identifiers for immune sequencing clone quantification. Worth noting for this clonotype: The junction and the germline gene differ at one end; a read error may be behind it.

TCRdb re-analysed the PCR reads in MiXCR, keeping a single row per CDR3 protein. The sample records over 600,000 distinct CDR3 sequences, about 20% being singletons. CDR1 and CDR2 from the germline V gene are LNHDA and SQIVND (reference sequence). The CDR3 loop spans 14 amino acids. What was sequenced was naive CD8+ T cells from blood, with Jurkat cell RNA spiked in. Subset specified: FACS-sorted CD8+CD4-CCR7+CD45RA+ naive T cells. This rearrangement joins TRBV19 to TRBJ2-5; 10 bases align to TRBD2. The source is a human donor in good health. Some libraries in this study had Jurkat cell RNA spiked in. The CDR3 nucleotides read TGTGCCAGTAGTATCGGTAGCGGGAGGTGGGCCCAGTGCTTC. Its translation is CASSIGSGRWAQCF.